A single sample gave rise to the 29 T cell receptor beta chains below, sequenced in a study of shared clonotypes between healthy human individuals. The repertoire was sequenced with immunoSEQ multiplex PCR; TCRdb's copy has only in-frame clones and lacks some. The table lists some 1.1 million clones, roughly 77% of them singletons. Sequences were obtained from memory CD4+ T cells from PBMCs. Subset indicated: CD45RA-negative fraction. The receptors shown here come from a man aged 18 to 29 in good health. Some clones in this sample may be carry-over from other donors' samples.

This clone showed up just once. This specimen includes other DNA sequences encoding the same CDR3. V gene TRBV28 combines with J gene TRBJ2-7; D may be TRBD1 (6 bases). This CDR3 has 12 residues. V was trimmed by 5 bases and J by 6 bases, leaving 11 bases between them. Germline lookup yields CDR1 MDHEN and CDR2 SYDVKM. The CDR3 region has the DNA TGTGCCAGCAGTCTACAGGGTCGCGAGCAGTACTTC. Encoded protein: CASSLQGREQYF.

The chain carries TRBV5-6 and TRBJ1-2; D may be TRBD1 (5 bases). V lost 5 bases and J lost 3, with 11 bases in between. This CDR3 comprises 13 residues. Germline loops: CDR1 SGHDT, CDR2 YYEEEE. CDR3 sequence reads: CASRYDRYYGYTF. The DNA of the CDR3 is TGTGCCAGCAGATATGACAGATACTATGGCTACACCTTC. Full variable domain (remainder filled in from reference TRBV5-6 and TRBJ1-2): DAGVTQSPTHLIKTRGQQVTLRCSPKSGHDTVSWYQQALGQGPQFIFQYYEEEERQRGNFPDRFSGHQFPNYSSELNVNALLLGDSALYLCASRYDRYYGYTFGSGTRLTVV.

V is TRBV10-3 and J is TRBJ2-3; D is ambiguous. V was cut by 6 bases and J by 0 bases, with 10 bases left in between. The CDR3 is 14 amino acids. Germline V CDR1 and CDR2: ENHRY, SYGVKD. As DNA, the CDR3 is TGTGCCATCAGAAAGGAACCCAGCACAGATACGCAGTATTTT. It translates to CAIRKEPSTDTQYF.

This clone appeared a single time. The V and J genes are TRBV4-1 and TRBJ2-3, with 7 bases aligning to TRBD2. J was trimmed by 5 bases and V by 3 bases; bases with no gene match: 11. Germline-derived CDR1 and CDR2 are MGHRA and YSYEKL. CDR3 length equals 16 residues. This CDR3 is CASSQEGAGLIDTQYF. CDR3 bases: TGCGCCAGCAGCCAGGAAGGAGCGGGGTTAATAGATACGCAGTATTTT.

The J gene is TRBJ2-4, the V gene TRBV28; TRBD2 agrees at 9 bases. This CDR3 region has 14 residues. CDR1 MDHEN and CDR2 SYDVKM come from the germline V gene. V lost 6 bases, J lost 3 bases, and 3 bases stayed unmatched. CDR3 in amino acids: CASSRLAVKNIQYF. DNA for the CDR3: TGTGCCAGCAGCCGACTAGCGGTCAAAAACATTCAGTACTTC.

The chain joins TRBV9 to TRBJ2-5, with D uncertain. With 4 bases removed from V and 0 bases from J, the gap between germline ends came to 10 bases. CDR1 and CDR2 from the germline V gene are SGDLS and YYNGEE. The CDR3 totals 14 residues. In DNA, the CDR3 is TGTGCCAGCAGCCTACGTGGCAACCAAGAGACCCAGTACTTC. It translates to CASSLRGNQETQYF.

The CDR3 nucleotides are TGTGCCCGGGACAGGGAGGCTGAAGCTTTCTTT. This encodes CARDREAEAFF. The chain carries TRBV21-1 and TRBJ1-1; TRBD1, as called in the table, went unchecked against the DNA. TRBV21-1 is recorded as a pseudogene. The CDR3 totals 11 residues.

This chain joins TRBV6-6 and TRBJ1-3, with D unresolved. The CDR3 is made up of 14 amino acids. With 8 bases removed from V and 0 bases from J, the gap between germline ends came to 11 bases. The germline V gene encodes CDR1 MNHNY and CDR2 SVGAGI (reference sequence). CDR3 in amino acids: CASRAENSGNTIYF. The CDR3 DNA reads TGTGCCAGCCGGGCGGAAAACTCTGGAAACACCATATATTTT.

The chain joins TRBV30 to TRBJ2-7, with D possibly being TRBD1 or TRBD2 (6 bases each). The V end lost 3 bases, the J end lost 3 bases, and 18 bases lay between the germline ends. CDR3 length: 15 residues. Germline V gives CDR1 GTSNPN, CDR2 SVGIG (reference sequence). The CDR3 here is CAWRGGTGRFYEQYF. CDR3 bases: TGTGCCTGGAGAGGGGGGACGGGGAGATTCTACGAGCAGTACTTC.

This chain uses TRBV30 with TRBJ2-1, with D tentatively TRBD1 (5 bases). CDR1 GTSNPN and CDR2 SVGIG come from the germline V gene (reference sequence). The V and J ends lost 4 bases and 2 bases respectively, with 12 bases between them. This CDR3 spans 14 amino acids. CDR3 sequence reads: CAWTQGYTYNEQFF. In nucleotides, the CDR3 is TGTGCCTGGACCCAGGGTTATACCTACAATGAGCAGTTCTTC. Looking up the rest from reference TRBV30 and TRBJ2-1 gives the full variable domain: SQTIHQWPATLVQPVGSPLSLECTVEGTSNPNLYWYRQAAGRGLQLLFYSVGIGQISSEVPQNLSASRPQDRQFILSSKKLLLSDSGFYLCAWTQGYTYNEQFFGPGTRLTVL.

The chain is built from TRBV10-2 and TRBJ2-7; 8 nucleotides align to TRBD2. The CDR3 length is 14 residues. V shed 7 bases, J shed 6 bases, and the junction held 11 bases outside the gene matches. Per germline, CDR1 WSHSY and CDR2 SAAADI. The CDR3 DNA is TGCGCCAGCATTAGCGAGCGGGGGCGAGGCGAGCAGTACTTC. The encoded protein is CASISERGRGEQYF.

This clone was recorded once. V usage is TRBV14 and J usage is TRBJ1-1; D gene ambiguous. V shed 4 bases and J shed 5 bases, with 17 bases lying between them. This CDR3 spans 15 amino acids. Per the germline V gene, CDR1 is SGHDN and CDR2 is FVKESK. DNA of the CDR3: TGTGCCAGCAGCCCCAATGAGGGAAGAGGGACTGAAGCTTTCTTT. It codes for CASSPNEGRGTEAFF.

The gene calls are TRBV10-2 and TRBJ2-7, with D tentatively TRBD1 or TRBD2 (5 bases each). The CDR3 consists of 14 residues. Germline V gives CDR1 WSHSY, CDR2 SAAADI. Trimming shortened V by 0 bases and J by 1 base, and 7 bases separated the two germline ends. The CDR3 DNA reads TGCGCCAGCAGTGAGTCCTGGGGGTCCTACGAGCAGTACTTC. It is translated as CASSESWGSYEQYF.

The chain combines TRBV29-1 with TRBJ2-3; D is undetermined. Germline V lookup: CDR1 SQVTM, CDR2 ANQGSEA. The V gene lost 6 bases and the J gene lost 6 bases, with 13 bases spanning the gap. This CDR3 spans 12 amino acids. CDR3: CSVVGNEDTQYF. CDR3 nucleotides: TGCAGCGTCGTTGGGAACGAGGATACGCAGTATTTT.

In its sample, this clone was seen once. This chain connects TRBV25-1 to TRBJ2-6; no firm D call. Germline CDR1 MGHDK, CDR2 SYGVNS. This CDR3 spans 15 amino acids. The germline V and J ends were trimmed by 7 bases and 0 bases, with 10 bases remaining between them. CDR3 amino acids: CASKEANSGANVLTF. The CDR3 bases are TGTGCCAGCAAGGAAGCGAACTCTGGGGCCAACGTCCTGACTTTC.

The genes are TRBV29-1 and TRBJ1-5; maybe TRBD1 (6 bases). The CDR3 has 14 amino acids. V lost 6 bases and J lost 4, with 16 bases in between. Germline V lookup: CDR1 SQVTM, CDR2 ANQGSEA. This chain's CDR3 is CSVRGGSGNQPQHF. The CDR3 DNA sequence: TGCAGCGTGAGGGGGGGAAGTGGAAATCAGCCCCAGCATTTT. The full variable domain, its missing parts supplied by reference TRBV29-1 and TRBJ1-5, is SAVISQKPSRDICQRGTSLTIQCQVDSQVTMMFWYRQQPGQSLTLIATANQGSEATYESGFVIDKFPISRPNLTFSTLTVSNMSPEDSSIYLCSVRGGSGNQPQHFGDGTRLSIL.

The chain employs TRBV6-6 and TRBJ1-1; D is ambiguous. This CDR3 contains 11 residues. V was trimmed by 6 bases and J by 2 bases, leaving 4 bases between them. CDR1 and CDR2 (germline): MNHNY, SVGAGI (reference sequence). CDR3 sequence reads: CASSRNTEAFF. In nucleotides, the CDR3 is TGTGCCAGCAGCCGAAACACTGAAGCTTTCTTT.

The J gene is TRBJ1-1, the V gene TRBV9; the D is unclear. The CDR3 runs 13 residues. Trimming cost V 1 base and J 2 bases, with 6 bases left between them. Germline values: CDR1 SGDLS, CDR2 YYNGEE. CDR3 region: CASSVNLNTEAFF. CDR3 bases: TGTGCCAGCAGCGTAAATCTCAACACTGAAGCTTTCTTT.

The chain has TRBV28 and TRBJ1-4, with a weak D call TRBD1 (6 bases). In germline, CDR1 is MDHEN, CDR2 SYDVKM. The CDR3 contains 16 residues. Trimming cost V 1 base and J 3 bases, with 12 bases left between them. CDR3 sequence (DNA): TGTGCCAGCAGTTTATCGGGGGCTGGATCTAATGAAAAACTGTTTTTT. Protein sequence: CASSLSGAGSNEKLFF.

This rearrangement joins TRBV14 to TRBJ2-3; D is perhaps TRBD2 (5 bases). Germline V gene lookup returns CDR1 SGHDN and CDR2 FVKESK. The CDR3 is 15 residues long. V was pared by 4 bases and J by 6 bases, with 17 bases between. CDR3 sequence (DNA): TGTGCCAGCAGCCCGAAACTAGGGCCGGGTGATACGCAGTATTTT. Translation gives CASSPKLGPGDTQYF.

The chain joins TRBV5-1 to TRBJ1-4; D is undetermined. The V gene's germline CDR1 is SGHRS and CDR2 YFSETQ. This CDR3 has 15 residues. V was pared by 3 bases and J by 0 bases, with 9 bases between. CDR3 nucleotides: TGCGCCAGCAGCTCTTCGGGATCAACTAATGAAAAACTGTTTTTT. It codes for CASSSSGSTNEKLFF.

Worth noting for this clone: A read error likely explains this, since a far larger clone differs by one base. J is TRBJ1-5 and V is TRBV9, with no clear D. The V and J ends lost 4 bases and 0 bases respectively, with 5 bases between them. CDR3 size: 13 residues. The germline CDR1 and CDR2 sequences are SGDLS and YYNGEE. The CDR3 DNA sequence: TGTGCCAGCAGCCAAAATAGCAATCAGCCCCAGCATTTT. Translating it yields CASSQNSNQPQHF.

CDR3 residues: CASRGQGAQPQHF. CDR3 in DNA: TGTGCCAGTAGGGGACAGGGTGCTCAGCCCCAGCATTTT. The V gene is TRBV19, the J gene TRBJ1-5; 9 positions match TRBD1. Trimming cost V 6 bases and J 6 bases; bases outside gene matches: 3. This CDR3 spans 13 amino acids. CDR1 LNHDA and CDR2 SQIVND come from the germline V gene (reference sequence).

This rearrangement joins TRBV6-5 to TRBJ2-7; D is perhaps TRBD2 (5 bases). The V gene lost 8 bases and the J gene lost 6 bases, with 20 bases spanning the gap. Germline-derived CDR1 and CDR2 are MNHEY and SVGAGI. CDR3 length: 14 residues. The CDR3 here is CASRAGPTFSEQYF. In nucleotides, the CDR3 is TGTGCCAGCCGGGCGGGCCCGACTTTCTCCGAGCAGTACTTC.

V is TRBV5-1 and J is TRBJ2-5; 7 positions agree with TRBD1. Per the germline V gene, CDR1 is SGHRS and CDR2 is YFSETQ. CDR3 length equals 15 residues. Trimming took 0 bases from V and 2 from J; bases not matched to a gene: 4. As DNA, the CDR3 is TGCGCCAGCAGCTTGGGGACAGGCGAACAAGAGACCCAGTACTTC. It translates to CASSLGTGEQETQYF.

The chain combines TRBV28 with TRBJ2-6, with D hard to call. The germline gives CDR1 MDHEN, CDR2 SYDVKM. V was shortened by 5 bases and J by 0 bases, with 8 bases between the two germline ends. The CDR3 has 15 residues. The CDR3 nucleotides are TGTGCCAGCAGTCTCAGCACCTCTGGGGCCAACGTCCTGACTTTC. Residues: CASSLSTSGANVLTF.

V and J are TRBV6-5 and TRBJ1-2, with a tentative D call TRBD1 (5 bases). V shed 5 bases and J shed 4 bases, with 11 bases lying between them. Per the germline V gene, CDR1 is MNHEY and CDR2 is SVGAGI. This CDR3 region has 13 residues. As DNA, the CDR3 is TGTGCCAGCAGTCAAGGACAACTCTATGGCTACACCTTC. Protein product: CASSQGQLYGYTF.

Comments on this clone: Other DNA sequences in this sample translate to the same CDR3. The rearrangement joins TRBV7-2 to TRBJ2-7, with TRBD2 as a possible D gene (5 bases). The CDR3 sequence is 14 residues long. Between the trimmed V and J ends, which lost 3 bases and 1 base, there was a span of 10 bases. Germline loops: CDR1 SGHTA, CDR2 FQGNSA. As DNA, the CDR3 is TGTGCCAGCAGCTTGGCCAGCGGTTCCTACGAGCAGTACTTC. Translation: CASSLASGSYEQYF.

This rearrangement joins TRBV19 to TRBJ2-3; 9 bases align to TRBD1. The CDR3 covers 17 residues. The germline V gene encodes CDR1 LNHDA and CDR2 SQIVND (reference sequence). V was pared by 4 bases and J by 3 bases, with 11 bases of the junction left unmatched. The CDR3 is CASSTRAGTGRTDTQYF. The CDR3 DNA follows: TGTGCCAGTAGTACCCGCGCCGGGACAGGGCGGACAGATACGCAGTATTTT.